This T cell receptor (beta chain) was profiled in a study of shared clonotypes between healthy human individuals. Across the study: Three CD4 naive, three CD4 memory, two CD8 naive and one CD8 memory plate were used per donor.

In the original workflow: ImmunoSEQ sequences covered only the junction and lacked quality scores; filtering therefore differed. The protocol was immunoSEQ multiplex PCR, while the TCRdb copy is restricted to in-frame clones and leaves out a portion. From that table come the V and J calls and clone size; the DNA was used to work out D and trimming. The data contain about 190,000 clones, 66% of them singletons. The CDR3 totals 13 residues. Trimming stripped 3 bases from V and 10 bases from J, with 18 bases between. From germline, CDR1 is GTSNPN and CDR2 SVGIG (reference sequence). Whole-study findings and limits: Tissues were not sampled, only blood, and their repertoires likely differ. In contrast to clonotypes shared by all four donors, non-shared clonotypes had lower generation probabilities.

Note on this clone: Its antigen is as yet unknown.

The chain links TRBV30 to TRBJ1-1; D is unclear. The sample consisted of memory CD4+ T cells sorted from blood. Subset meaning: CD45RA-negative fraction. The TCR comes from a man aged 30 to 39 in good health. CDR3 bases: TGTGCCTGGAGGGACTTAGGAGCGTTTGGAGCTTTCTTT. Translation gives CAWRDLGAFGAFF.